The 5 T cell receptor beta chains below were found in one sample sequenced in a study of blood T cell repertoires in COVID-19. Data came from immunoSEQ multiplex PCR; TCRdb stores just in-frame clones and leaves some out. In the table there are 400,000 to 450,000 clones, 75% to 90% of which are singletons. Sequencing input: PBMCs or T cells enriched from blood (not recorded which). The source is a man in his thirties or forties who had recovered from COVID-19.

This chain links TRBV11-3 with TRBJ2-1, with TRBD2 matching over 15 bases. Germline CDR1 SGHNT, CDR2 YENEEA. This CDR3 is 15 amino acids long. The V and J ends lost 5 bases and 7 bases, in that order; junction bases with no gene match: 3. The chain's CDR3 is CASSQGLAGGNEQFF. The CDR3 coding sequence is TGTGCCAGCAGCCAGGGACTAGCGGGAGGAAATGAGCAGTTCTTC.

The chain has TRBV27 and TRBJ2-4, with 7 bases aligning to TRBD2. Germline V gives CDR1 MNHEY, CDR2 SMNVEV (reference sequence). The trim removed 2 bases at V and 0 bases at J, leaving 13 bases unmatched. CDR3 size: 19 residues. The CDR3 nucleotides read TGTGCCAGCAGTTTAGTTTCGGGGGGACTTCACCTAGCCAAAAACATTCAGTACTTC. This codes for CASSLVSGGLHLAKNIQYF.

The chain combines TRBV7-2 with TRBJ2-1, with 7 bases that match TRBD2. J was trimmed by 2 bases and V by 2 bases; bases with no gene match: 6. The germline V gene has CDR1 SGHTA and CDR2 FQGNSA. The CDR3 has 16 amino acids. In nucleotides, the CDR3 is TGTGCCAGCAGCTTAAAGGCGGGAGCGACCTACAATGAGCAGTTCTTC. This gives the protein CASSLKAGATYNEQFF.

This chain uses TRBV7-2 with TRBJ2-1; 8 nucleotides line up with TRBD2. This CDR3 has 15 residues. CDR1 SGHTA and CDR2 FQGNSA come from the germline V gene. V gave up 10 bases and J gave up 1 base; unmatched junction bases: 9. Here the CDR3 reads CATKASGSSYNEQFF. The CDR3 DNA is TGTGCCACCAAGGCTAGCGGGTCATCCTACAATGAGCAGTTCTTC.

The chain joins TRBV28 to TRBJ1-1; no reliable D call. The V end lost 5 bases, the J end lost 2 bases, and 15 bases lay between the germline ends. CDR3 length: 15 amino acids. Germline values: CDR1 MDHEN, CDR2 SYDVKM. The CDR3 DNA reads TGTGCCAGCAGTCCAGCCAGCGTCAGCAACACTGAAGCTTTCTTT. This codes for CASSPASVSNTEAFF.